Sequencing of this T cell receptor (beta chain) was carried out in a study of cytomegalovirus exposure and HLA in healthy donors. Study at large: Unique TCR beta sequences numbering about 100 million came from around 180 million T cells in an earlier analysis.

Germline-derived CDR1 and CDR2 are SGHNT and YYREEE (reference sequence). The V gene lost 0 bases and the J gene lost 4 bases, with 6 bases spanning the gap. There are 13 residues in the CDR3. This clone turned up a few times. Primers for the PCR totalled 60 Vbeta and 13 Jbeta. The protocol was immunoSEQ multiplex PCR, while the TCRdb copy is restricted to in-frame clones and leaves out a portion. The profile shows approximately 61,000 clones, approximately 78% of them singletons. The chain combines TRBV5-4 with TRBJ2-3; D ambiguous. The receptor comes from a man between 18 and 35 years old in good health and CMV-seropositive. Sequencing was done on a sample of PBMCs. CDR3 nucleotide sequence: TGTGCCAGCAGCTTGGAGGAGTCAGATACGCAGTATTTT. It translates to CASSLEESDTQYF.